This T cell receptor (beta chain) is from a study of OX40 agonist ivuxolimab in advanced cancers. Study information: Partial responses occurred in three patients (one hepatocellular carcinoma, two cutaneous melanoma).

The CDR3 is 15 residues long. Germline CDR1 is LNHNV and CDR2 is YYDKDF (reference sequence). V lost 1 base, J lost 7 bases, and 7 bases stayed unmatched. The repertoire was sequenced with immunoSEQ multiplex PCR; TCRdb's copy has only in-frame clones and lacks some. Of about 76,000 clones listed, roughly 85% are singletons. The chain joins TRBV15 to TRBJ2-1, with TRBD1 matching over 7 bases. The TCR originated in an adult with an advanced solid tumor such as melanoma, head and neck, liver or kidney cancer. Sample: CD4+ or CD8+ T cells sorted from blood, taken in a trial of the OX40 agonist ivuxolimab. The CDR3 sequence is CATSRGTQGENEQFF. The CDR3 DNA reads TGTGCCACCAGCAGAGGGACGCAGGGGGAAAATGAGCAGTTCTTC.